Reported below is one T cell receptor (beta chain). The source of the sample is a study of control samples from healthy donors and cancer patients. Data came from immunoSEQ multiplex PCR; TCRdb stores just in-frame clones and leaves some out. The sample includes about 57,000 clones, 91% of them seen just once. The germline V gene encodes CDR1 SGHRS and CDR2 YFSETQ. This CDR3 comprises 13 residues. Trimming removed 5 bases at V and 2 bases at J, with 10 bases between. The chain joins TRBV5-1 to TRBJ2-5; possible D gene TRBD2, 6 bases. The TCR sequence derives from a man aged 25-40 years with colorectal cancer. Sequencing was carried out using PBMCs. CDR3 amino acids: CASRGGIQETQYF. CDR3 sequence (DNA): TGCGCCAGCAGAGGAGGGATTCAAGAGACCCAGTACTTC.